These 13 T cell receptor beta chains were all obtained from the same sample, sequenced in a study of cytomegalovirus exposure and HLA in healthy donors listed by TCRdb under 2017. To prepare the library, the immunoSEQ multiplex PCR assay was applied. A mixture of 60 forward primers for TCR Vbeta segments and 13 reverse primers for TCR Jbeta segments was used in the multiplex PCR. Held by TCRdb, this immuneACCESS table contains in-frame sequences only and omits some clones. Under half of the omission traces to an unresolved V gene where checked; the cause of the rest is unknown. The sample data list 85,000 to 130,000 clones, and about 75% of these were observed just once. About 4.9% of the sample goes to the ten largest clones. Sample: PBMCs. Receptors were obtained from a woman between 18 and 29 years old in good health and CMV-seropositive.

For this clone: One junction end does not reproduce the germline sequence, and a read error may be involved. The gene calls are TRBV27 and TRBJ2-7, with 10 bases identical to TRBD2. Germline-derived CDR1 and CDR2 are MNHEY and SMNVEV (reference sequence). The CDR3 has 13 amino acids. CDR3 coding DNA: TGTGCCAGCAGTTCTCTGAGCGGGAGGGCCTTCATCTTC. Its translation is CASSSLSGRAFIF.

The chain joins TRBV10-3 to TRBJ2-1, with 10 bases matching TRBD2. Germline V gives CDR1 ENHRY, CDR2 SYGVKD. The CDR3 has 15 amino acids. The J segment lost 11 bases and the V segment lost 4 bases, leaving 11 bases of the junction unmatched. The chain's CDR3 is CAISVLAGDESKQFF. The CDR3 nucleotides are TGTGCCATCAGTGTGCTAGCGGGAGATGAAAGTAAGCAGTTCTTC.

The CDR3 sequence is CASSQGLTRYGYTF. The CDR3 nucleotides read TGTGCCAGCAGCCAAGGTTTGACTAGATATGGCTACACCTTC. The chain employs TRBV4-2 and TRBJ1-2; D remains unclear. The V and J ends lost 1 base and 5 bases respectively, with 11 bases between them. The CDR3 totals 14 residues. Germline CDR1 reads LGHNA; CDR2 reads YNFKEQ.

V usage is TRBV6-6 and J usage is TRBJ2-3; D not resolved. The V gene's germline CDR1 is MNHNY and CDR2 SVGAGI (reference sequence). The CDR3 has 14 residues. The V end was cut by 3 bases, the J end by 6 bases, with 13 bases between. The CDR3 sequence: CASSYGSYRDTQYF. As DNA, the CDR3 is TGTGCCAGCAGTTATGGTTCATATCGGGATACGCAGTATTTT.

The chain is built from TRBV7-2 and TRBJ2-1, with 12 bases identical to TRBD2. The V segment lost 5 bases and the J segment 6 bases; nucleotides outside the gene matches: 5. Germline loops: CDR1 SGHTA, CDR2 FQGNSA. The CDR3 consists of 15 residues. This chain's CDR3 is CASSALAGGINEQFF. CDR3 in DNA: TGTGCCAGCAGCGCCCTAGCGGGAGGGATCAATGAGCAGTTCTTC. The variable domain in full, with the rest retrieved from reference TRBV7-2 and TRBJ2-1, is GAGVSQSPSNKVTEKGKDVELRCDPISGHTALYWYRQSLGQGLEFLIYFQGNSAPDKSGLPSDRFSAERTGGSVSTLTIQRTQQEDSAVYLCASSALAGGINEQFFGPGTRLTVL.

The CDR3 protein is CASSLDQGANTGELFF. DNA of the CDR3: TGTGCCAGCAGCTTGGACCAGGGGGCGAACACCGGGGAGCTGTTTTTT. The V and J genes are TRBV5-6 and TRBJ2-2, with 7 bases fitting TRBD1. The trim removed 0 bases at V and 0 bases at J, leaving 2 bases unmatched. Per germline, CDR1 SGHDT and CDR2 YYEEEE. This CDR3 has 16 residues.

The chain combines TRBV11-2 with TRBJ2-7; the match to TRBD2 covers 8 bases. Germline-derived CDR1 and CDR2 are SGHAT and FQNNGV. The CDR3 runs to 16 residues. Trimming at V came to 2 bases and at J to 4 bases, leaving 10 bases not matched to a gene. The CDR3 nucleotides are TGTGCCAGCAGCTTAAGTACGGGAGGGCCAGGTTACGAGCAGTACTTC. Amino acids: CASSLSTGGPGYEQYF.

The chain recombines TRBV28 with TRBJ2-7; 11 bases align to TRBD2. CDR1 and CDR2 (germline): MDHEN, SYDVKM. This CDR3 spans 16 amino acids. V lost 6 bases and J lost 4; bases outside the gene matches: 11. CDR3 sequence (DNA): TGTGCCAGCAGGGTGTTGCTAGCGGGAGGCCGGTACGAGCAGTACTTC. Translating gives CASRVLLAGGRYEQYF. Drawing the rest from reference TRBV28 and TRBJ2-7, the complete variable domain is DVKVTQSSRYLVKRTGEKVFLECVQDMDHENMFWYRQDPGLGLRLIYFSYDVKMKEKGDIPEGYSVSREKKERFSLILESASTNQTSMYLCASRVLLAGGRYEQYFGPGTRLTVT.

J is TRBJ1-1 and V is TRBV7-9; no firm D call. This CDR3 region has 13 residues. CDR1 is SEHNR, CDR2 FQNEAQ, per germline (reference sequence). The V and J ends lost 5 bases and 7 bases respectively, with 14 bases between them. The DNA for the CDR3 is TGTGCCAGCAGCCGAATTACAGTGCATGAAGCTTTCTTT. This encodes CASSRITVHEAFF.

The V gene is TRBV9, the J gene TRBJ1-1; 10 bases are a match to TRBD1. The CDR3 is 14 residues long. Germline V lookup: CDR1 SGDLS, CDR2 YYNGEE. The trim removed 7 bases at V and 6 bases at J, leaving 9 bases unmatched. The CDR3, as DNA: TGTGCCAGCTCGGGACAGGGGTCCAGCGCTGAAGCTTTCTTT. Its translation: CASSGQGSSAEAFF.

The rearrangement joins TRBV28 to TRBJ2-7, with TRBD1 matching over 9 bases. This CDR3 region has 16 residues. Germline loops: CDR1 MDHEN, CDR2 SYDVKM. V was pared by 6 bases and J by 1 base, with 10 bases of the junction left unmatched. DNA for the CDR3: TGTGCCAGCAGGTCCGGACAGGGGCTGGTTTCCTACGAGCAGTACTTC. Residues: CASRSGQGLVSYEQYF.

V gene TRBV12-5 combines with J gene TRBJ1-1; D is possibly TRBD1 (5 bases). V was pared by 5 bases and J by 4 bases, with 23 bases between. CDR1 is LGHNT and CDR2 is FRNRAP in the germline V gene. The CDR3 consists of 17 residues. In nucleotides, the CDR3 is TGTGCTAGTGGTCCCATCGGCGGCGCAGGGATGGGCACTGAAGCTTTCTTT. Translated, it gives CASGPIGGAGMGTEAFF. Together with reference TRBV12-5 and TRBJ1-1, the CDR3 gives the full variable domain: DARVTQTPRHKVTEMGQEVTMRCQPILGHNTVFWYRQTMMQGLELLAYFRNRAPLDDSGMPKDRFSAEMPDATLATLKIQPSEPRDSAVYFCASGPIGGAGMGTEAFFGQGTRLTVV.

The CDR3, as DNA: TGTGCCAGCTCAACTATAAGGGGGCGCACTGAAGCTTTCTTT. Amino acids: CASSTIRGRTEAFF. J is TRBJ1-1 and V is TRBV18, with 7 bases aligning to TRBD1. Germline trimming cut 5 bases from V and 4 bases from J; bases unmatched to any gene: 7. The germline gives CDR1 KGHSH, CDR2 LQKENI. The CDR3 runs to 14 residues.